This TCR beta chain is from a study of CD8 T cells in Susac syndrome. This CDR3 contains 14 residues. Germline V lookup: CDR1 MNHEY, CDR2 SVGAGI. The V gene lost 7 bases and the J gene lost 0 bases, with 12 bases spanning the gap. Sequencing of TCR beta was carried out in blood CD8+ and CD4+ T cells. As controls, healthy donors matched for age and sex were used. It was with random hexamers that 0.5 to 1 ug RNA was reverse transcribed. Amplification of TCR beta CDR3 used immunoSEQ multiplex PCR across 54 Vbeta and 13 Jbeta. TCRdb reprocessed the immunoSEQ multiplex PCR reads via MiXCR and lists one record per CDR3 protein. The sample yields roughly 180,000 distinct CDR3 sequences, just under 95% seen once.

Sequencing was done on a sample of CD4+ T cells from PBMCs. The clonotype comes from a human donor in good health. This sequence joins TRBV6-5 and TRBJ1-1; possibly TRBD1 for D (5 bases). The CDR3 is CASTTRTLNTEAFF. The CDR3 DNA is TGTGCCAGCACCACGAGGACACTGAACACTGAAGCTTTCTTT.